The next 8 T cell receptor beta chains were all read from a single sample in a study of cytomegalovirus exposure and HLA in healthy donors. The PCR contained 60 Vbeta and 13 Jbeta primers. Only in-frame clones appear in the TCRdb table, and some are missing; sequencing was by immunoSEQ multiplex PCR. The repertoire holds about 98,000 clones, with roughly four fifths as singletons. The specimen sequenced was PBMCs. Receptors were obtained from a male donor in good health and CMV-seropositive.

The gene calls are TRBV7-2 and TRBJ2-3; D perhaps matches TRBD1 (6 bases). The germline CDR1 and CDR2 sequences are SGHTA and FQGNSA. The germline V and J ends were trimmed by 5 bases and 1 base, with 10 bases remaining between them. The CDR3 has 14 residues. The CDR3 coding sequence is TGTGCCAGCAGCGTCGAGGGGGGCACAGATACGCAGTATTTT. It encodes CASSVEGGTDTQYF.

The V call is TRBV4-3, the J call TRBJ1-2; D uncertain. V gave up 0 bases and J gave up 8 bases, with 13 bases separating them. CDR3 size: 14 residues. Germline lookup yields CDR1 LGHNA and CDR2 YSLEER. The CDR3 bases are TGCGCCAGCAGCCAAGATAGGGAAAGGAGGGGCTACACCTTC. Protein product: CASSQDRERRGYTF.

The chain links TRBV28 to TRBJ2-1; 10 nucleotides line up with TRBD1. The germline gives CDR1 MDHEN, CDR2 SYDVKM. CDR3 length: 15 amino acids. V lost 7 bases and J lost 4; bases outside the gene matches: 7. CDR3 amino acids: CASTPGTGVYNEQFF. DNA for the CDR3: TGTGCCAGCACTCCAGGGACAGGGGTGTACAATGAGCAGTTCTTC. The full variable domain, its missing parts supplied by reference TRBV28 and TRBJ2-1, is DVKVTQSSRYLVKRTGEKVFLECVQDMDHENMFWYRQDPGLGLRLIYFSYDVKMKEKGDIPEGYSVSREKKERFSLILESASTNQTSMYLCASTPGTGVYNEQFFGPGTRLTVL.

This rearrangement joins TRBV28 to TRBJ2-5, with 7 positions matching TRBD1. The CDR3 is made up of 14 amino acids. CDR1 and CDR2 from the germline V gene are MDHEN and SYDVKM. Trimming at V came to 6 bases and at J to 2 bases, leaving 6 bases not matched to a gene. Written as DNA, the CDR3 is TGTGCCAGCAGCGGGACAGATACTCAAGAGACCCAGTACTTC. The encoded protein is CASSGTDTQETQYF.

This rearrangement joins TRBV5-4 to TRBJ1-1; TRBD1 aligns across 9 bases. Trimming at V came to 3 bases and at J to 0 bases, leaving 3 bases not matched to a gene. The length of the CDR3 is 15 residues. The germline V gene encodes CDR1 SGHNT and CDR2 YYREEE (reference sequence). The CDR3 spells CASSSGTGLNTEAFF. The CDR3 DNA follows: TGTGCCAGCAGCTCAGGGACAGGGCTGAACACTGAAGCTTTCTTT.

The genes are TRBV2 and TRBJ1-5; no reliable D call. CDR3 length: 15 residues. Germline V gene lookup returns CDR1 SNHLY and CDR2 FYNNEI. With 1 base removed from V and 3 bases from J, the gap between germline ends came to 10 bases. The CDR3 protein is CASSEGNSPNQPQHF. In DNA form, the CDR3 reads TGTGCCAGCAGTGAAGGGAACAGCCCCAATCAGCCCCAGCATTTT.

The V call is TRBV6-5, the J call TRBJ1-1; tentative D call: TRBD1 (5 bases). This CDR3 has 13 amino acids. Deletions cut 5 bases from V and 3 bases from J, with 10 bases between. Germline V gene data show CDR1 as MNHEY and CDR2 as SVGAGI. The CDR3 protein is CASSEDSHTEAFF. In DNA form, the CDR3 reads TGTGCCAGCAGTGAAGACAGTCACACTGAAGCTTTCTTT.

This clone was seen a handful of times. V is TRBV6-6 and J is TRBJ1-1, with D perhaps matching TRBD1 (6 bases). The germline gives CDR1 MNHNY, CDR2 SVGAGI (reference sequence). The length of the CDR3 is 14 residues. Trimming shortened V by 2 bases and J by 5 bases, and 12 bases separated the two germline ends. The CDR3 spells CASSYQGIGTEAFF. Written as DNA, the CDR3 is TGTGCCAGCAGTTACCAGGGGATTGGGACTGAAGCTTTCTTT.